This T cell receptor (beta chain) was found in a study of cytomegalovirus exposure and HLA in healthy donors. The PCR used 60 Vbeta and 13 Jbeta primers. Method: immunoSEQ multiplex PCR; TCRdb's copy keeps in-frame clones and lacks some. Found here are 60,000 to 100,000 clones, about four fifths of them singletons; the top ten hold around 6%. The sample comprised PBMCs. The origin of this receptor is a male donor in good health and CMV-seropositive.

Written as DNA, the CDR3 is TGTGCCAGCAGCTCGTCGGGACAGAACTATAATTCACCCCTCCACTTT. Amino acids: CASSSSGQNYNSPLHF. V gene TRBV7-9 combines with J gene TRBJ1-6; 7 bases match TRBD1. Trimming removed 4 bases from V and 3 bases from J; junction bases left unmatched: 6. This CDR3 has 16 amino acids. Per the germline V gene, CDR1 is SEHNR and CDR2 is FQNEAQ (reference sequence).